This record covers a single T cell receptor beta chain. This sample is drawn from a study of blood T cell repertoires in COVID-19. Study-wide context: COVID-19 samples from acute and convalescent phases originated in the United States, Italy and Spain. Sources were T cells, B-cell-depleted T cells, or PBMCs; the material itself was cDNA or gDNA.

Per germline, CDR1 LNHDA and CDR2 SQIVND (reference sequence). Trimming shortened V by 6 bases and J by 4 bases, and 19 bases separated the two germline ends. The CDR3 loop spans 15 amino acids. Under the authors' procedure: Using reference gene primer amplification, nucleated cell counts were estimated. The data were produced by immunoSEQ multiplex PCR, yet TCRdb's version contains in-frame clones alone and is incomplete. The DNA gave D and trimming, while V, J and clone size come from that table. In the table there are roughly 95,000 clones, approximately 84% of which are singletons. The chain recombines TRBV19 with TRBJ2-7; maybe TRBD1 (7 bases). The receptor comes from a human donor in a cohort sampled during active COVID-19. The sequenced material came from peripheral blood. The CDR3 DNA sequence: TGTGCCAGTAGGCTAACGCGGGACAGCTCATACGAGCAGTACTTC. Its protein is CASRLTRDSSYEQYF.